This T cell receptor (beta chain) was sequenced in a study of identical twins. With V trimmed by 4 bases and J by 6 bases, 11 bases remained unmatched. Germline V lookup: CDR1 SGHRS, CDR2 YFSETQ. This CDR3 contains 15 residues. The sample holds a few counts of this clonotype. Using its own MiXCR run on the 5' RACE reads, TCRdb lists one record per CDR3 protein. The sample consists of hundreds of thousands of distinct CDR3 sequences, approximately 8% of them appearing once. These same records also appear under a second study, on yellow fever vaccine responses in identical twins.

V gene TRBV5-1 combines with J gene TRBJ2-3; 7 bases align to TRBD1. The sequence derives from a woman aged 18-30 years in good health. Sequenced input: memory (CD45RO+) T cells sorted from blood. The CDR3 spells CASSTDRARMDTQYF. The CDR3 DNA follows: TGCGCCAGCAGCACAGACAGGGCACGAATGGATACGCAGTATTTT.